This TCR beta chain originates from a study of CD8 T cells in Susac syndrome. Roughly 0.5 to 1 ug RNA was reverse transcribed with random hexamers. TCRdb redid the calling of the immunoSEQ multiplex PCR reads with MiXCR, one entry per CDR3 protein. Here the sample spans about 140,000 distinct CDR3 sequences, 85% to 95% being singletons. V lost 0 bases and J lost 0; bases outside the gene matches: 6. Looked up from germline, CDR1 is GTSNPN and CDR2 is SVGIG (reference sequence). This CDR3 spans 16 amino acids. Sequencing was performed on CD4+ T cells from PBMCs. The source of this sequence is a human donor with Susac syndrome. The genes are TRBV30 and TRBJ1-2; TRBD1 agrees at 8 bases. Here the CDR3 reads CAWSVSRQGSNYGYTF. For the CDR3, the DNA is TGTGCCTGGAGTGTATCCCGACAGGGGTCTAACTATGGCTACACCTTC.